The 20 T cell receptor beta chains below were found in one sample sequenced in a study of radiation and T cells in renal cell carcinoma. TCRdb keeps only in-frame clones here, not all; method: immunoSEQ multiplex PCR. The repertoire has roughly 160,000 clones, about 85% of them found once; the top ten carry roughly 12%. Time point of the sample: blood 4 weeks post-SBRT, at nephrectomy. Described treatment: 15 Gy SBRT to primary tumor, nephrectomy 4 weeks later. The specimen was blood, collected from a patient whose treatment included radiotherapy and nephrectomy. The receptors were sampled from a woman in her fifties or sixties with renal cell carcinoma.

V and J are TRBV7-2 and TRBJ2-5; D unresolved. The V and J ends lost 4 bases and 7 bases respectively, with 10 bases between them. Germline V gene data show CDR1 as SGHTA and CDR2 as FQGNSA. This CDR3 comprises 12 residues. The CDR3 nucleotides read TGTGCCAGCAGCTCCTGGGTCGGGACCCAGTACTTC. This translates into CASSSWVGTQYF.

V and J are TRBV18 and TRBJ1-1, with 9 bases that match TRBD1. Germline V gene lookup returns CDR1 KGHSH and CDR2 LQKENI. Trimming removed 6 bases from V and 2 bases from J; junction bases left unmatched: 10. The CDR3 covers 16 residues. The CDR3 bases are TGTGCCAGCTCTGTCGGTGGACAGGGGACAAACACTGAAGCTTTCTTT. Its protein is CASSVGGQGTNTEAFF.

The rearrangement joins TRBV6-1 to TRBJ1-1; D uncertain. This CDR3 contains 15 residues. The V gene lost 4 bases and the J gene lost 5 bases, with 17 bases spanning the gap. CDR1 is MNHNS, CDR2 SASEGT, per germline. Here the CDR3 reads CASSAIQLPWTEAFF. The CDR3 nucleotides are TGTGCCAGCAGTGCTATACAGCTTCCGTGGACTGAAGCTTTCTTT.

CDR3 coding DNA: TGTGCCAGCAGCGAACAGGTGGGCACTGAAGCTTTCTTT. Translation: CASSEQVGTEAFF. This sequence joins TRBV9 and TRBJ1-1; TRBD1 might be the D (5 bases). From germline, CDR1 is SGDLS and CDR2 YYNGEE. The germline V and J ends were trimmed by 3 bases and 4 bases, with 10 bases remaining between them. CDR3 length equals 13 residues. The whole variable domain, filled in from reference TRBV9 and TRBJ1-1, reads DSGVTQTPKHLITATGQRVTLRCSPRSGDLSVYWYQQSLDQGLQFLIQYYNGEERAKGNILERFSAQQFPDLHSELNLSSLELGDSALYFCASSEQVGTEAFFGQGTRLTVV.

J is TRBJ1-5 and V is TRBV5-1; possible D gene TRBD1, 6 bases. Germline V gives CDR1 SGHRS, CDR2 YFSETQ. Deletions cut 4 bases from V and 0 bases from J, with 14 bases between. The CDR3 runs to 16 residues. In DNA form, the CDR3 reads TGCGCCAGCAGCCTGGACGGACAGATTAGCAATCAGCCCCAGCATTTT. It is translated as CASSLDGQISNQPQHF. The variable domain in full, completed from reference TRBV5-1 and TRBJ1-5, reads KAGVTQTPRYLIKTRGQQVTLSCSPISGHRSVSWYQQTPGQGLQFLFEYFSETQRNKGNFPGRFSGRQFSNSRSEMNVSTLELGDSALYLCASSLDGQISNQPQHFGDGTRLSIL.

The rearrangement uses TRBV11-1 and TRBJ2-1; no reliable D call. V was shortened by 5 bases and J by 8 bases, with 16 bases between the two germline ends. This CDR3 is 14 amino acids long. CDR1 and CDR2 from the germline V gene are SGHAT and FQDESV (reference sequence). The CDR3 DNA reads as TGTGCCAGCAGCCACCGGGTAGGGCGTGATGAGCAGTTCTTC. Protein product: CASSHRVGRDEQFF.

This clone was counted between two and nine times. The CDR3 region is CASSLQDYEQYF. The CDR3 DNA follows: TGTGCCAGCAGTTTACAGGACTACGAGCAGTACTTC. V is TRBV28 and J is TRBJ2-7, with D unclear. Germline assignment: CDR1 MDHEN and CDR2 SYDVKM. Trimming took 2 bases from V and 3 from J, leaving 5 bases between them. CDR3 size: 12 residues.

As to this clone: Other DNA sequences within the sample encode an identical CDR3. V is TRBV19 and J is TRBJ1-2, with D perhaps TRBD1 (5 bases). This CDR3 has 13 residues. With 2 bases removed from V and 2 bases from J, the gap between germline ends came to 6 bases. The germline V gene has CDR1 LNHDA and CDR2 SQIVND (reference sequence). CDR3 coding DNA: TGTGCCAGTAGTATACAGGGAAACTATGGCTACACCTTC. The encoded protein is CASSIQGNYGYTF.

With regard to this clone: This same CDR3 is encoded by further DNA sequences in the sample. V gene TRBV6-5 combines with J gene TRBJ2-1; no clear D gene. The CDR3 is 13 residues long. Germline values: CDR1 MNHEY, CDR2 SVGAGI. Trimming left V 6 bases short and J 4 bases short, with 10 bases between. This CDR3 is CASSPPGYNEQFF. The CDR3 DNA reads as TGTGCCAGCAGCCCGCCAGGATACAATGAGCAGTTCTTC.

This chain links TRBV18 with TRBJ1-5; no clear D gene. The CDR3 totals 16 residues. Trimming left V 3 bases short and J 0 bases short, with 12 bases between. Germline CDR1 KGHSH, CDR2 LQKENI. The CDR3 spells CASSPIQSYSNQPQHF. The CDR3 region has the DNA TGTGCCAGCTCACCTATACAGAGCTATAGCAATCAGCCCCAGCATTTT.

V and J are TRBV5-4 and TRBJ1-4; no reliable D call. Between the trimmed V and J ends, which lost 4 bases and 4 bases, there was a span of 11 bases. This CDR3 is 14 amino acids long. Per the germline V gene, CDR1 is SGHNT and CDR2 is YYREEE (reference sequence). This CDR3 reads CASSLRGSNEKLFF. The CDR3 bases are TGTGCCAGCAGCCTGCGGGGTAGTAATGAAAAACTGTTTTTT.

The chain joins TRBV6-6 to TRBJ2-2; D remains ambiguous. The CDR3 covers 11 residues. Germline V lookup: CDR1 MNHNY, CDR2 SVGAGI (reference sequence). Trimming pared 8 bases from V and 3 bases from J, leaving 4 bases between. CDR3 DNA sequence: TGTGCCAGCCGCCACACCGGGGAGCTGTTTTTT. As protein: CASRHTGELFF.

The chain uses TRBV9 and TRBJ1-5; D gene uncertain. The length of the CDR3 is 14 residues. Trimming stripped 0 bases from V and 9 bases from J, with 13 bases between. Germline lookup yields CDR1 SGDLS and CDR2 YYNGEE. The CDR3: CASSVDWEWGPQHF. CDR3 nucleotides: TGTGCCAGCAGCGTAGATTGGGAGTGGGGGCCCCAGCATTTT.

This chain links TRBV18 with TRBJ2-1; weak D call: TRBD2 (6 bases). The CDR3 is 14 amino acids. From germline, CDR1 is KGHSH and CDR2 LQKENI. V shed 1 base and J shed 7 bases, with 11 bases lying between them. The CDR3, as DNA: TGTGCCAGCTCACCACTCCCGGGGGAGAATGAGCAGTTCTTC. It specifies CASSPLPGENEQFF.

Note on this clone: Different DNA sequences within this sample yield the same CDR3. CDR3 coding DNA: TGTGCCAGCAGCGCCCGGGGGGGCAATCAGCCCCAGCATTTT. Translated, it gives CASSARGGNQPQHF. This chain joins TRBV7-2 and TRBJ1-5; TRBD1 is a possible D gene (5 bases). This CDR3 region has 14 residues. Germline V gives CDR1 SGHTA, CDR2 FQGNSA. Trimming took off 5 bases at V and 2 bases at J, with 10 bases between the two ends.

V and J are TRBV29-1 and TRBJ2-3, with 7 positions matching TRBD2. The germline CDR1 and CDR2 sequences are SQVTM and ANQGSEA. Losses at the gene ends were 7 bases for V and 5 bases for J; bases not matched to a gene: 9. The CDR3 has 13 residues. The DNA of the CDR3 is TGCAGCGCTCTCGCGGGGGTTAGAGATACGCAGTATTTT. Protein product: CSALAGVRDTQYF.

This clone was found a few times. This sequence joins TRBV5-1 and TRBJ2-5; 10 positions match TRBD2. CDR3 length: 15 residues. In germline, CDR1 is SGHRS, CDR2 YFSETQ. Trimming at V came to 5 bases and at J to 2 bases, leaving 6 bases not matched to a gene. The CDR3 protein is CASSSLAGDQETQYF. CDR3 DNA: TGCGCCAGCAGTTCTCTAGCGGGGGATCAAGAGACCCAGTACTTC.

CDR3 region: CASSLGTDLMNTEAFF. In DNA form, the CDR3 reads TGTGCCAGCAGCTTAGGGACAGACCTAATGAACACTGAAGCTTTCTTT. The chain links TRBV13 to TRBJ1-1, with a tentative D call TRBD1 (5 bases). Germline CDR1 reads PRHDT; CDR2 reads FYEKMQ (reference sequence). V lost 0 bases, J lost 0 bases, and 11 bases lay in between. The CDR3 covers 16 residues.

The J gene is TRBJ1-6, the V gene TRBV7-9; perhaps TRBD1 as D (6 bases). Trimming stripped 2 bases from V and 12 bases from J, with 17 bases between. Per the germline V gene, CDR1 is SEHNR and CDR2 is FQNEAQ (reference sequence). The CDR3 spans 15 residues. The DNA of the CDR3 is TGTGCCAGCAGCTTACTTGGACCAGGGGTAGTACCCCTCCACTTT. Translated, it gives CASSLLGPGVVPLHF.

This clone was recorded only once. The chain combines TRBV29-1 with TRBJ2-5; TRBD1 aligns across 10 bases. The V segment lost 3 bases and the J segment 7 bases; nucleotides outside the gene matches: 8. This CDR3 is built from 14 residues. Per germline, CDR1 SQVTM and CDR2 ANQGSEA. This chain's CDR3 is CSVDDRGPEGTQYF. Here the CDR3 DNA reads TGCAGCGTTGATGACAGGGGGCCGGAGGGGACCCAGTACTTC.